A single sample gave rise to the 31 T cell receptor beta chains below, sequenced in a study of T-cell reconstitution after alpha-beta-depleted transplantation in children. Library preparation (for TCRbeta) was performed with unique molecular identifiers. Via MiXCR, TCRdb re-called the PCR reads, giving one row per CDR3 protein. There are approximately 110,000 distinct CDR3 sequences in the sample; 10% occur only once, and around 34% lies in the top ten. The material was PBMCs, obtained before TCRalphabeta/CD19-depleted stem cell transplant. The receptor set was obtained from a boy between 2 and 10 years old with acute lymphoblastic leukemia, due to receive a stem cell transplant.

V is TRBV15 and J is TRBJ1-1, with a tentative D call TRBD1 (5 bases). V was pared by 0 bases and J by 1 base, with 9 bases between. Germline V gene lookup returns CDR1 LNHNV and CDR2 YYDKDF (reference sequence). The CDR3 contains 15 residues. CDR3 sequence (DNA): TGTGCCACCAGCAGAGATTTAGACAGGAACACTGAAGCTTTCTTT. Its protein product is CATSRDLDRNTEAFF.

This chain links TRBV28 with TRBJ2-2; D ambiguous. Germline V gene lookup returns CDR1 MDHEN and CDR2 SYDVKM. The CDR3 is made up of 15 amino acids. V lost 5 bases and J 1 base, leaving 11 bases between the germline ends. This CDR3 reads CASSTPKGNTGELFF. The CDR3 DNA is TGTGCCAGCAGTACACCCAAGGGGAACACCGGGGAGCTGTTTTTT. The full variable domain, its missing parts supplied by reference TRBV28 and TRBJ2-2, is DVKVTQSSRYLVKRTGEKVFLECVQDMDHENMFWYRQDPGLGLRLIYFSYDVKMKEKGDIPEGYSVSREKKERFSLILESASTNQTSMYLCASSTPKGNTGELFFGEGSRLTVL.

This clonotype was seen many times. This chain links TRBV10-2 with TRBJ2-3; D gene uncertain. The CDR3 length is 14 residues. Trimming took 7 bases from V and 0 from J, leaving 11 bases between them. Per germline, CDR1 WSHSY and CDR2 SAAADI. CDR3 residues: CASTLTESTDTQYF. In DNA, the CDR3 is TGCGCCAGCACCCTGACTGAGAGCACAGATACGCAGTATTTT.

Of note for this clonotype: Since a much larger clone is just one base distant, this may be a read error. This sequence joins TRBV10-3 and TRBJ1-2; D is ambiguous. The germline V gene encodes CDR1 ENHRY and CDR2 SYGVKD. Trimming took 6 bases from V and 6 from J, leaving 14 bases between them. The CDR3 runs 13 residues. The CDR3 sequence is CAIRPLVEDGYTF. In DNA, the CDR3 is TGTGCCATCAGGCCCCTGGTAGAGGATGGCTACACCTTC.

Notes on this clonotype: Lacking the conserved final phenylalanine or tryptophan, this CDR3 likely reflects a read error. The chain combines TRBV3-1 with TRBJ2-5; 8 nucleotides line up with TRBD1. This CDR3 comprises 15 residues. In germline, CDR1 is LGHDT, CDR2 YNNKEL (reference sequence). With 0 bases clipped from V and 2 bases from J, the junction kept 2 bases outside the gene matches. The CDR3 bases are TGTGCCAGCAGCCAAGACGGGACAGGTCAAGAGACCCAGTACTAC. Protein product: CASSQDGTGQETQYY.

This clonotype was observed a few times. The J gene is TRBJ2-1, the V gene TRBV5-1, with TRBD2 matching 12 bases. CDR1 and CDR2 (germline): SGHRS, YFSETQ. Trimming took 4 bases from V and 4 from J; bases not matched to a gene: 3. The length of the CDR3 is 15 residues. CDR3 coding DNA: TGCGCCAGCAGCCGGACTAGCGGGGAGTACAATGAGCAGTTCTTC. It yields the protein CASSRTSGEYNEQFF.

This clonotype was observed many times. This chain links TRBV7-2 with TRBJ2-1, with D possibly matching TRBD2 (5 bases). CDR1 SGHTA and CDR2 FQGNSA come from the germline V gene. The ends were cut back, 5 bases at V and 0 bases at J, with 17 bases in the middle. The CDR3 loop spans 17 amino acids. The CDR3 sequence is CASSPQLGPSSYNEQFF. The CDR3 DNA sequence: TGTGCCAGCAGCCCACAACTAGGACCGAGCTCCTACAATGAGCAGTTCTTC.

V gene TRBV29-1 combines with J gene TRBJ1-4; a weak D match, TRBD1 (5 bases). This CDR3 comprises 14 residues. Trimming took off 4 bases at V and 6 bases at J, with 15 bases between the two ends. The germline CDR1 and CDR2 sequences are SQVTM and ANQGSEA. In nucleotides, the CDR3 is TGCAGCGTTGTCTTTTGGGACGGAGATGAAAAACTGTTTTTT. Encoded protein: CSVVFWDGDEKLFF.

A note on this clonotype: At one of its ends the junction is not consistent with the germline gene, which may arise from a read error. The CDR3 reads CASSLGQENQYF. DNA of the CDR3: TGTGCCAGCAGCTTAGGACAAGAGAACCAGTACTTC. V and J are TRBV7-6 and TRBJ2-5; D is undetermined. The CDR3 extends over 12 amino acids. CDR1 is SGHVS and CDR2 is FNYEAQ in the germline V gene.

The sample holds a few counts of this clonotype. The gene calls are TRBV3-1 and TRBJ2-2; D may be TRBD1 or TRBD2 (5 bases each). This CDR3 contains 16 residues. In germline, CDR1 is LGHDT, CDR2 YNNKEL (reference sequence). Trimming cost V 2 bases and J 4 bases, with 14 bases left between them. The CDR3 sequence: CASSQPPGTGTGELFF. The CDR3, as DNA: TGTGCCAGCAGCCAACCGCCCGGGACGGGCACCGGGGAGCTGTTTTTT. The whole variable domain, remainder taken from reference TRBV3-1 and TRBJ2-2, is DTAVSQTPKYLVTQMGNDKSIKCEQNLGHDTMYWYKQDSKKFLKIMFSYNNKELIINETVPNRFSPKSPDKAHLNLHINSLELGDSAVYFCASSQPPGTGTGELFFGEGSRLTVL.

The V and J genes are TRBV7-2 and TRBJ2-3; 9 bases align to TRBD2. Germline CDR1 reads SGHTA; CDR2 reads FQGNSA. CDR3 length: 17 residues. The junction had 12 bases not matched to a gene; V was cut back by 5 bases and J by 3 bases. The CDR3 DNA reads TGTGCCAGCAGCCGACCGGCCGTGGGACTAGCAACAGATACGCAGTATTTT. It codes for CASSRPAVGLATDTQYF.

This clonotype was observed a few times. The CDR3 loop reads CASSRLGEQYF. The DNA for the CDR3 is TGTGCCAGCAGCAGACTCGGGGAGCAGTACTTC. The chain is built from TRBV25-1 and TRBJ2-7; D gene ambiguous. Trimming pared 6 bases from V and 7 bases from J, leaving 10 bases between. CDR1 MGHDK and CDR2 SYGVNS come from the germline V gene. This CDR3 comprises 11 residues.

This clonotype has only a few counts. The J gene is TRBJ2-1, the V gene TRBV15; no definite D call. The CDR3 runs to 17 residues. The V gene's germline CDR1 is LNHNV and CDR2 YYDKDF (reference sequence). V was shortened by 0 bases and J by 0 bases, with 12 bases between the two germline ends. The CDR3 nucleotides are TGTGCCACCAGCAGAGATGGTAGTCGGAGCTCCTACAATGAGCAGTTCTTC. Protein product: CATSRDGSRSSYNEQFF.

This chain links TRBV11-2 with TRBJ1-6; 7 bases fit TRBD1. CDR3 length: 18 amino acids. CDR1 is SGHAT and CDR2 is FQNNGV in the germline V gene. The junction had 7 bases not matched to a gene; V was cut back by 0 bases and J by 2 bases. CDR3 DNA: TGTGCCAGCAGCTTAGACCAGGGGGAGGGGACCTATAATTCACCCCTCCACTTT. Its translation is CASSLDQGEGTYNSPLHF. The full variable domain, its missing parts supplied by reference TRBV11-2 and TRBJ1-6, is EAGVAQSPRYKIIEKRQSVAFWCNPISGHATLYWYQQILGQGPKLLIQFQNNGVVDDSQLPKDRFSAERLKGVDSTLKIQPAKLEDSAVYLCASSLDQGEGTYNSPLHFGNGTRLTVT.

The rearrangement links TRBV20-1 to TRBJ1-6; possible D gene TRBD1, 6 bases. The germline V gene has CDR1 DFQATT and CDR2 SNEGSKA (reference sequence). The CDR3 totals 17 residues. The V gene lost 0 bases and the J gene lost 9 bases, with 21 bases spanning the gap. CDR3 sequence reads: CSARDQSLGQFASPLHF. The CDR3 coding sequence is TGCAGTGCTAGAGATCAGAGTCTAGGACAGTTCGCTTCACCCCTCCACTTT.

This clonotype was counted at least ten times. The chain is built from TRBV29-1 and TRBJ2-7, with 7 bases fitting TRBD1. The CDR3 sequence is 12 residues long. J gave up 5 bases and V 5 bases, and 6 bases lay outside the gene matches. The germline gives CDR1 SQVTM, CDR2 ANQGSEA. The CDR3 sequence is CSVRQGWDEQYF. The CDR3 DNA reads TGCAGCGTTAGACAGGGTTGGGACGAGCAGTACTTC.

The V call is TRBV5-1, the J call TRBJ2-1; TRBD2 matches 12 bases. Germline CDR1 SGHRS, CDR2 YFSETQ. This CDR3 comprises 16 residues. Losses at the gene ends were 4 bases for V and 6 bases for J; bases not matched to a gene: 8. Here the CDR3 DNA reads TGCGCCAGCAGCAGGCGACTAGCGGGAGTGCTCAATGAGCAGTTCTTC. As protein: CASSRRLAGVLNEQFF. The entire variable domain, with the rest obtained from reference TRBV5-1 and TRBJ2-1, is as follows: KAGVTQTPRYLIKTRGQQVTLSCSPISGHRSVSWYQQTPGQGLQFLFEYFSETQRNKGNFPGRFSGRQFSNSRSEMNVSTLELGDSALYLCASSRRLAGVLNEQFFGPGTRLTVL.

This clonotype was observed a handful of times. V and J are TRBV7-9 and TRBJ2-7; no clear D. This CDR3 comprises 12 residues. Germline V gene data show CDR1 as SEHNR and CDR2 as FQNEAQ (reference sequence). Trimming removed 3 bases at V and 6 bases at J, with 9 bases between. CDR3 DNA: TGTGCCAGCAGCTTGGCTCCTCCCGAGCAGTACTTC. This sequence encodes CASSLAPPEQYF. Using reference TRBV7-9 and TRBJ2-7 for the parts outside the CDR3, the full variable domain is DTGVSQNPRHKITKRGQNVTFRCDPISEHNRLYWYRQTLGQGPEFLTYFQNEAQLEKSRLLSDRFSAERPKGSFSTLEIQRTEQGDSAMYLCASSLAPPEQYFGPGTRLTVT.

This clonotype has more than one count but fewer than ten. The genes are TRBV7-8 and TRBJ2-7, with 9 positions matching TRBD1. Trimming at V came to 3 bases and at J to 3 bases, leaving 3 bases not matched to a gene. CDR3 length: 14 residues. Germline CDR1 SGHVS, CDR2 FQNEAQ. For the CDR3, the DNA is TGTGCCAGCAGCTTGACGGACAGGGGCTACGAGCAGTACTTC. Translating gives CASSLTDRGYEQYF.

This clonotype has ten or more counts. The rearrangement links TRBV5-1 to TRBJ2-1; 10 bases are shared with TRBD1. Trimming cost V 2 bases and J 4 bases; bases outside gene matches: 3. CDR3 size: 15 residues. Germline CDR1 SGHRS, CDR2 YFSETQ. As DNA, the CDR3 is TGCGCCAGCAGCTTCCGGGACAGGGGTTACAATGAGCAGTTCTTC. Amino acids: CASSFRDRGYNEQFF.

J is TRBJ2-5 and V is TRBV5-1; D may be TRBD2 (6 bases). CDR1 SGHRS and CDR2 YFSETQ come from the germline V gene. The CDR3 spans 14 residues. With 4 bases removed from V and 5 bases from J, the gap between germline ends came to 15 bases. The CDR3 region is CASSPAARGETQYF. CDR3 nucleotide sequence: TGCGCCAGCAGCCCCGCTGCCCGGGGGGAGACCCAGTACTTC.

Here the CDR3 reads CASRLAAGYEQYF. CDR3 DNA sequence: TGTGCCAGCAGACTAGCAGCTGGGTACGAGCAGTACTTC. V gene TRBV6-1 combines with J gene TRBJ2-7, with D possibly being TRBD2 (6 bases). Trimming removed 6 bases from V and 4 bases from J, with 13 bases in between. The V gene's germline CDR1 is MNHNS and CDR2 SASEGT. This CDR3 has 13 amino acids.

V is TRBV7-9 and J is TRBJ2-3; 14 bases agree with TRBD2. Losses at the gene ends were 5 bases for V and 6 bases for J; bases not matched to a gene: 4. Germline lookup yields CDR1 SEHNR and CDR2 FQNEAQ (reference sequence). The CDR3 is 15 amino acids. The CDR3 nucleotides are TGTGCCAGCAGCCGGGGACTAGCGGGAGTTGATACGCAGTATTTT. Encoded protein: CASSRGLAGVDTQYF.

This clonotype was seen a handful of times. One junction end does not reproduce the germline sequence, and a read error may be involved. The V call is TRBV27, the J call TRBJ2-1; a possible D gene is TRBD2 (6 bases). Per the germline V gene, CDR1 is MNHEY and CDR2 is SMNVEV (reference sequence). The CDR3 has 16 residues. CDR3 coding DNA: TGTGCCAGCAGTTTATTGTCAGTGGGAGGATCCAATGAGCAGTTCTTT. This sequence encodes CASSLLSVGGSNEQFF.

This clonotype occurred a few times. J is TRBJ2-7 and V is TRBV5-1; 13 nucleotides match TRBD2. CDR3 length equals 17 residues. Losses at the gene ends were 1 base for V and 3 bases for J; bases not matched to a gene: 7. Per germline, CDR1 SGHRS and CDR2 YFSETQ. The CDR3 DNA follows: TGCGCCAGCAGCTTGAGAGATAGGACTAGCGGGAGCTACGAGCAGTACTTC. Amino acids: CASSLRDRTSGSYEQYF.

This clonotype was seen only a few times. The chain combines TRBV6-4 with TRBJ1-2, with D tentatively TRBD1 (6 bases). CDR3 length: 14 amino acids. Germline CDR1 reads MRHNA; CDR2 reads SNTAGT. V lost 0 bases and J lost 6, with 11 bases in between. The CDR3 protein is CASSDSSGGHGYTF. In DNA form, the CDR3 reads TGTGCCAGCAGTGACTCGAGCGGGGGCCATGGCTACACCTTC.

This clonotype was picked up many times. The chain combines TRBV6-1 with TRBJ2-7; D gene unclear. V lost 6 bases, J lost 3 bases, and 9 bases lay in between. CDR1 is MNHNS, CDR2 SASEGT, per germline. The CDR3 spans 12 residues. As DNA, the CDR3 is TGTGCCAGCAGCCCGATCCTCTACGAGCAGTACTTC. The encoded protein is CASSPILYEQYF.

The V and J genes are TRBV29-1 and TRBJ2-1; D gene unclear. This CDR3 comprises 14 residues. CDR1 and CDR2 from the germline V gene are SQVTM and ANQGSEA. V gave up 0 bases and J gave up 4 bases, with 10 bases separating them. The CDR3 here is CSVEDQTGYNEQFF. The CDR3 nucleotides are TGCAGCGTTGAAGACCAAACCGGATACAATGAGCAGTTCTTC.

This chain links TRBV7-8 with TRBJ2-3; 9 bases agree with TRBD1. The CDR3 extends over 18 amino acids. The trim removed 3 bases at V and 0 bases at J, leaving 10 bases unmatched. CDR1 and CDR2 from the germline V gene are SGHVS and FQNEAQ. The CDR3 DNA reads TGTGCCAGCAGCTTTCGACAGGGGGGTGGTTTGAGCACAGATACGCAGTATTTT. This translates into CASSFRQGGGLSTDTQYF.

The sample holds many counts of this clonotype. The chain is built from TRBV12-3 or TRBV12-4 and TRBJ2-7; 9 bases agree with TRBD1. The CDR3 contains 15 residues. The V gene end was trimmed by 5 bases and the J gene end by 7 bases; junction bases not matched to a gene: 12. DNA of the CDR3: TGTGCCAGCAGTCCTACTAGGACAGGGGCTAGGGAGCAGTACTTC. Residues: CASSPTRTGAREQYF.

This clonotype came up a few times. The chain uses TRBV3-1 and TRBJ2-1, with 11 bases matching TRBD1. CDR1 is LGHDT and CDR2 is YNNKEL in the germline V gene (reference sequence). V gave up 1 base and J gave up 9 bases; unmatched junction bases: 5. The CDR3 totals 15 residues. CDR3 coding DNA: TGTGCCAGCAGCCAAGGGGGGACAGGGGGTTTTGAGCAGTTCTTC. It translates to CASSQGGTGGFEQFF.